A single T cell receptor (beta chain) is shown here with its context. Its antigen has not been determined. Base qualities are missing; no much larger clone stands one base away. This specimen belongs to a study of blood T cell repertoires in COVID-19 (TCRdb year 2020). Regarding the research as a whole: The collaborator samples originated in the United States, Italy and Spain and spanned the acute and convalescent phases of COVID-19. The samples were drawn from two sources: the first 160 participants of the ongoing ImmuneRACE study, and 1,200 or so subjects contributed by 6 global collaborators. The prospective study material was composed of cDNA or gDNA derived from T cells, B-cell-depleted T cells, or PBMCs. The repertoires were released in a freely available public database intended as a resource for research on the immune response to SARS-CoV-2. Nearly every sample came with metadata listing a de-identified subject ID, COVID-19 status, age in years and sex. Where available, HLA class I and class II types were taken from metadata supplied by the sample provider and were not determined by assay-based typing. Deeply sampled blood TCRbeta repertoires from subjects exposed to, actively infected with, or recovered from COVID-19 were included in the dataset.

The paper as a whole reports these results and caveats: The quantity of clinical and demographic metadata differed by source and by participant and was supplied without curation.

TCRbeta CDR3 regions were amplified from genomic DNA using the immunoSEQ Assay, a bias-controlled multiplex PCR. As for the authors' bioinformatics: Nucleated cell counts per sample were estimated from amplification of reference gene primers within the assay. To quantify the absolute abundance of each unique TCRbeta CDR3 rearrangement, sequence reads were collapsed and filtered. For each sample, productive Simpson clonality was calculated as the square root of Simpson's diversity index over productive rearrangements. As stored in TCRdb, this immuneACCESS dataset retains in-frame rearrangements with V and J assigned. A fraction of the clones does not appear; measured against another copy, unresolved V genes explain less than half of the discrepancy, and the remainder lacks a known reason. The V and J calls and the clone size are those of that table, but D and trimming were determined from the DNA. The sample table lists more than 300,000 clones, about 87% of them with a count of one. The biggest ten clones account for approximately 1.6% of the sample.

One collaborating source in Seattle enrolled patients while the patients were actively infected and followed the patients over time throughout the course of disease. Collaborating institutions collected whole blood in K2EDTA tubes following their own protocols. For TCRbeta analysis, collaborators shipped samples in one of three forms: frozen whole blood, isolated PBMCs, or DNA extracted from either of those sample types. The clonotype comes from a woman aged 25 to 39 with COVID-19, enrolled during active disease. Sequencing was done on a sample of peripheral blood.

DNA sequence: TGTGCCAGCAGCTTCCCACCGGGTTCACCCCTCCACTTT. It is translated as CASSFPPGSPLHF. The sequence is built from TRBV5-5 and TRBJ1-6; the D gene identity is not certain. Trimming at the junction amounts to 2 bases on V and 9 bases on J, and the germline ends lie 9 bases apart. The germline V gene (reference sequence) provides CDR1 SGHKS and CDR2 YYEKEE. The CDR3 starts with the cysteine, ends with the phenylalanine, and has 13 residues. Only the CDR3 part of the read is kept: 39 bases, read in frame from the first base.